The 3 T cell receptor beta chains below all came from one sample that was sequenced in a study of tumor and adjacent non-tumor tissue in lung cancer. RNA was extracted from bulk tissue without any cell sorting. This non-tumor lung sample came from over 3 cm beyond the tumor edge. Three rounds of nested PCR, following a modified ARM-PCR protocol, produced the TCRbeta library. MiXCR, run by TCRdb on the multiplex PCR reads, gives a single entry per CDR3 protein. The sample yields approximately 120,000 distinct CDR3 sequences, 62% seen once. Sequenced input: distant non-tumor lung tissue. Receptor source: a man between 60 and 70 years old with non-small cell lung cancer.

About this clonotype itself: Germline is not matched at one junction end, which may reflect a read error. This rearrangement joins TRBV7-9 to TRBJ2-7; maybe TRBD1 (5 bases). The germline CDR1 and CDR2 sequences are SEHNR and FQNEAQ (reference sequence). The CDR3 is 18 amino acids. CDR3 sequence reads: CVSSQGGTDMLPFYEQYF. The CDR3 region has the DNA TGTGTCAGCAGCCAAGGCGGCACGGACATGCTACCATTTTACGAGCAGTATTTC.

The CDR3 sequence is CASSARLDGTDTQYF. The DNA of the CDR3 is TGTGCCAGCAGCGCTCGACTAGATGGAACAGATACGCAGTATTTT. The chain has TRBV7-8 and TRBJ2-3; possibly TRBD2 for D (6 bases). Germline lookup yields CDR1 SGHVS and CDR2 FQNEAQ. The CDR3 consists of 15 residues. Trimming removed 5 bases from V and 3 bases from J, with 15 bases in between.

Worth noting for this clonotype: At one boundary the junction diverges from the germline segment, which might be a read error. The V call is TRBV18, the J call TRBJ2-7; TRBD1 matches at 8 bases. The germline V gene encodes CDR1 KGHSH and CDR2 LQKENI. The CDR3 runs 15 residues. The CDR3 loop reads CARSPTGGKKYEQYF. In nucleotides, the CDR3 is TGTGCCAGGTCACCCACAGGGGGTAAGAAGTACGAGCAGTACTTC.